This T cell receptor (beta chain) originates from a study of vaccination effects on CD4 cells after COVID-19. Notes on the study in general: Infection- and vaccine-induced clones contracted markedly late after vaccination.

Method: immunoSEQ multiplex PCR; TCRdb's copy keeps in-frame clones and lacks some. The sample records roughly 64,000 clones, approximately 72% being singletons. With more than 9 days of culture completed, CD4+ T cells were isolated. By PCR, the person was confirmed to have had SARS-CoV-2 infection between March and December 2020. V was clipped by 0 bases and J by 4 bases; unmatched bases: 4. Per germline, CDR1 SGDLS and CDR2 YYNGEE. This CDR3 contains 14 residues. In regard to this clone: The antigen is undetermined.

This chain connects TRBV9 to TRBJ2-7; 7 nucleotides agree with TRBD1. The sequencing here drew on CD4+ T cells from PBMCs cultured without peptide, taken before COVID-19 vaccination. The receptor was isolated from a human donor who had a prior SARS-CoV-2 infection. The chain's CDR3 is CASSVEGGMYEQYF. The DNA of the CDR3 is TGTGCCAGCAGCGTAGAAGGGGGCATGTACGAGCAGTACTTC.